These 29 T cell receptor beta chains were all obtained from the same sample, sequenced in a study of blood T cell repertoires in COVID-19. The protocol was immunoSEQ multiplex PCR, while the TCRdb copy is restricted to in-frame clones and leaves out a portion. The top ten clones hold around 1.5% of a sample with about 200,000 clones, approximately 86% of them seen once. Input material: peripheral blood. The receptors derive from a man between 18 and 29 years old with active or convalescent COVID-19.

J is TRBJ2-1 and V is TRBV12-3 or TRBV12-4, with no clear D. This CDR3 contains 12 residues. V was pared by 1 base and J by 10 bases, with 8 bases between. The CDR3 DNA sequence: TGTGCCAGCAGTTTAGGGGCGATGGAGCAGTTCTTC. Residues: CASSLGAMEQFF.

The gene calls are TRBV19 and TRBJ1-2; no firm D call. Germline V CDR1 and CDR2: LNHDA, SQIVND (reference sequence). Trimming took 4 bases from V and 2 from J, leaving 11 bases between them. CDR3 length: 14 amino acids. CDR3 in amino acids: CASSNYGINYGYTF. The CDR3 DNA sequence: TGTGCCAGTAGTAATTACGGTATCAACTATGGCTACACCTTC.

This chain joins TRBV6-5 and TRBJ1-1; tentatively, D is TRBD1 (6 bases). Germline lookup yields CDR1 MNHEY and CDR2 SVGAGI. The CDR3 is 14 residues long. The ends were cut back, 6 bases at V and 0 bases at J, with 11 bases in the middle. CDR3 nucleotides: TGTGCCAGCAGCCTAACAGGGCTGAACACTGAAGCTTTCTTT. Its protein is CASSLTGLNTEAFF.

Only one count was recorded for this clone. The V call is TRBV3-1 (or the pseudogene TRBV3-2), the J call TRBJ1-2; no reliable D call. Germline V gene sequence: CDR1 LGHDT, CDR2 YNNKEL (reference sequence). V lost 10 bases to trimming and J lost 4 bases, with 19 bases between them. The CDR3 spans 14 residues. The CDR3 DNA reads as TGTGCCACAACCGGGGAGGGTACGTCCTATGGCTACACCTTC. This codes for CATTGEGTSYGYTF.

The J gene is TRBJ2-7, the V gene TRBV7-3; D unresolved. Germline CDR1 is SGHTA and CDR2 is FQGTGA. Trimming took off 1 base at V and 0 bases at J, with 19 bases between the two ends. CDR3 length: 18 residues. For the CDR3, the DNA is TGTGCCAGCAGCTTAAGTTTCGTAGTTATCAAGAGCTCCTACGAGCAGTACTTC. Translating it yields CASSLSFVVIKSSYEQYF.

V is TRBV10-2 and J is TRBJ2-6, with 7 bases fitting TRBD1. Germline loops: CDR1 WSHSY, CDR2 SAAADI. The length of the CDR3 is 21 residues. V gave up 0 bases and J gave up 1 base; unmatched junction bases: 15. Written as DNA, the CDR3 is TGCGCCAGCAGTGAGTCGACCTGGGACAGAACGGATAAATCTGGGGCCAACGTCCTGACTTTC. It encodes CASSESTWDRTDKSGANVLTF.

The chain links TRBV30 to TRBJ1-3; D gene uncertain. Germline V gene data show CDR1 as GTSNPN and CDR2 as SVGIG (reference sequence). The ends were cut back, 1 base at V and 0 bases at J, with 4 bases in the middle. The CDR3 has 13 amino acids. CDR3 amino acids: CAWSGGSGNTIYF. The CDR3, as DNA: TGTGCCTGGAGTGGAGGCTCTGGAAACACCATATATTTT.

The CDR3: CASSQDSPGNTEAFF. The CDR3 DNA reads TGTGCCAGCAGCCAAGATTCCCCGGGGAACACTGAAGCTTTCTTT. The V gene is TRBV4-2, the J gene TRBJ1-1; D is ambiguous. Germline CDR1 LGHNA, CDR2 YNFKEQ. Trimming left V 0 bases short and J 1 base short, with 9 bases between. The CDR3 consists of 15 residues.

This clone was counted only a few times. This specimen includes other DNA sequences encoding the same CDR3. This chain uses TRBV7-2 with TRBJ1-1, with D perhaps TRBD1 (5 bases). Trimming removed 4 bases from V and 4 bases from J, with 10 bases in between. The CDR3 consists of 13 residues. CDR1 and CDR2 (germline): SGHTA, FQGNSA. The CDR3 reads CASSSQGGTEAFF. Written as DNA, the CDR3 is TGTGCCAGCAGCTCTCAGGGCGGCACTGAAGCTTTCTTT. The full variable domain, its missing parts supplied by reference TRBV7-2 and TRBJ1-1, is GAGVSQSPSNKVTEKGKDVELRCDPISGHTALYWYRQSLGQGLEFLIYFQGNSAPDKSGLPSDRFSAERTGGSVSTLTIQRTQQEDSAVYLCASSSQGGTEAFFGQGTRLTVV.

The chain links TRBV5-1 to TRBJ1-1, with TRBD1 matching over 11 bases. V shed 4 bases, J shed 2 bases, and the junction held 10 bases outside the gene matches. Germline V lookup: CDR1 SGHRS, CDR2 YFSETQ. This CDR3 region has 17 residues. CDR3 residues: CASSKRTGGSGNTEAFF. The DNA of the CDR3 is TGCGCCAGCAGCAAGAGGACAGGGGGCTCGGGAAACACTGAAGCTTTCTTT.

Comment on this clone: The junction differs from germline at one of its ends, possibly a read error. The rearrangement uses TRBV3-1 (or the pseudogene TRBV3-2) and TRBJ2-7; perhaps TRBD2 as D (6 bases). Germline CDR1 is LGHDT and CDR2 is YNNKEL (reference sequence). The CDR3 covers 12 residues. CDR3 sequence (DNA): TGTGCCAGCAGCCAAGGTAGCCAGCGGGCTCACTTC. Amino acid sequence: CASSQGSQRAHF.

The chain recombines TRBV9 with TRBJ1-2; a weak D match, TRBD1 (5 bases). Germline loops: CDR1 SGDLS, CDR2 YYNGEE. Trimming shortened V by 2 bases and J by 4 bases, and 12 bases separated the two germline ends. The CDR3 totals 14 residues. The CDR3 sequence is CASSVQGGPYGYTF. For the CDR3, the DNA is TGTGCCAGCAGCGTCCAGGGAGGGCCCTATGGCTACACCTTC.

The gene calls are TRBV6-4 and TRBJ1-2; D possibly corresponds to TRBD1 (5 bases). Germline V CDR1 and CDR2: MRHNA, SNTAGT. V was clipped by 3 bases and J by 8 bases, with 13 bases between them. This CDR3 contains 13 residues. CDR3 protein: CASSEQGAGGYTF. CDR3 DNA sequence: TGTGCCAGCAGTGAACAAGGGGCCGGAGGCTACACCTTC.

The chain couples TRBV6-4 to TRBJ1-6; perhaps TRBD1 as D (6 bases). V was pared by 5 bases and J by 7 bases, with 12 bases between. The CDR3 consists of 14 residues. From germline, CDR1 is MRHNA and CDR2 SNTAGT. In DNA form, the CDR3 reads TGTGCCAGCAGTCACAGGGCACCCAATTCACCCCTCCACTTT. It yields the protein CASSHRAPNSPLHF.

The CDR3 nucleotides are TGTGCCAGCAGTCTCCCTTCGGCTAACTATGGCTACACCTTC. Amino acids: CASSLPSANYGYTF. The chain is built from TRBV28 and TRBJ1-2; D is undetermined. The CDR3 extends over 14 amino acids. V was pared by 5 bases and J by 0 bases, with 10 bases between. Germline V gene lookup returns CDR1 MDHEN and CDR2 SYDVKM.

The chain combines TRBV11-2 with TRBJ2-7; D remains ambiguous. This CDR3 contains 18 residues. Germline V lookup: CDR1 SGHAT, CDR2 FQNNGV. Between the trimmed V and J ends, which lost 5 bases and 5 bases, there was a span of 28 bases. The CDR3, as DNA: TGTGCCAGCAGCCTCCCGGTGGCGGCGCCCAGACTCGGCGACGAGCAGTACTTC. Protein product: CASSLPVAAPRLGDEQYF. The full variable domain, completed using reference TRBV11-2 and TRBJ2-7, is EAGVAQSPRYKIIEKRQSVAFWCNPISGHATLYWYQQILGQGPKLLIQFQNNGVVDDSQLPKDRFSAERLKGVDSTLKIQPAKLEDSAVYLCASSLPVAAPRLGDEQYFGPGTRLTVT.

V and J are TRBV18 and TRBJ1-3, with D hard to call. CDR3 length: 15 residues. In germline, CDR1 is KGHSH, CDR2 LQKENI. The ends were cut back, 3 bases at V and 4 bases at J, with 13 bases in the middle. The CDR3 spells CASSPRDPRGNTIYF. In DNA, the CDR3 is TGTGCCAGCTCACCGCGAGACCCGAGGGGAAACACCATATATTTT.

The sample holds one count of this clone. The V call is TRBV24-1, the J call TRBJ2-5; TRBD1 matches at 11 bases. The CDR3 extends over 15 amino acids. V was pared by 2 bases and J by 5 bases, with 3 bases of the junction left unmatched. Germline V CDR1 and CDR2: KGHDR, SFDVKD. The CDR3: CATSDSDRGQETQYF. The CDR3 DNA follows: TGTGCCACCAGTGATTCGGACAGGGGGCAGGAGACCCAGTACTTC.

The CDR3, as DNA: TGTGCCAGCAGTTATCCAGGGGACACTGAAGCTTTCTTT. Translating gives CASSYPGDTEAFF. The chain has TRBV6-5 and TRBJ1-1; D is possibly TRBD1 (6 bases). The CDR3 totals 13 residues. Germline V CDR1 and CDR2: MNHEY, SVGAGI. V dropped 3 bases and J dropped 3 bases, with 8 bases sitting between them.

Only a few counts were recorded for this clone. The chain combines TRBV3-1 (or the pseudogene TRBV3-2) with TRBJ1-1; D gene ambiguous. Trimming left V 0 bases short and J 1 base short, with 15 bases between. The CDR3 extends over 17 amino acids. The germline gives CDR1 LGHDT, CDR2 YNNKEL (reference sequence). The CDR3 is CASSQDPGGKRNTEAFF. CDR3 nucleotides: TGTGCCAGCAGCCAAGACCCGGGAGGGAAGAGGAACACTGAAGCTTTCTTT.

V and J are TRBV19 and TRBJ1-2, with 11 bases that match TRBD1. CDR3 length: 20 residues. Trimming took 5 bases from V and 8 from J; bases not matched to a gene: 25. Germline V gene sequence: CDR1 LNHDA, CDR2 SQIVND (reference sequence). The CDR3 loop is CASSRPIGTGGSGNPGGYTF. The CDR3 DNA is TGTGCCAGTAGTCGTCCGATCGGGACAGGGGGGTCCGGCAACCCCGGGGGCTACACCTTC.

The chain couples TRBV24-1 to TRBJ1-1; 7 bases fit TRBD1. This CDR3 has 14 residues. V shed 7 bases, J shed 4 bases, and the junction held 8 bases outside the gene matches. Germline-derived CDR1 and CDR2 are KGHDR and SFDVKD. The CDR3 coding sequence is TGTGCCACCAGACTCCAGGGGGGAAGCACTGAAGCTTTCTTT. As protein: CATRLQGGSTEAFF.

This clone was seen a handful of times. CDR3 sequence reads: CASSLSLQGNGYTF. The CDR3 DNA is TGCGCCAGCAGCTTGTCGTTACAGGGTAATGGCTACACCTTC. The rearrangement links TRBV5-1 to TRBJ1-2, with D perhaps TRBD1 (6 bases). V was cut by 1 base and J by 6 bases, with 13 bases left in between. Germline V CDR1 and CDR2: SGHRS, YFSETQ. CDR3 length equals 14 residues.

The chain links TRBV7-9 to TRBJ2-1, with 13 bases fitting TRBD2. There are 16 residues in the CDR3. The germline V gene has CDR1 SEHNR and CDR2 FQNEAQ (reference sequence). J gave up 9 bases and V 5 bases, and 10 bases lay outside the gene matches. CDR3 in amino acids: CASSLPGLAGMGEQFF. The CDR3, as DNA: TGTGCCAGCAGCCTCCCGGGACTAGCGGGAATGGGTGAGCAGTTCTTC.

The rearrangement uses TRBV27 and TRBJ2-2; 9 bases align to TRBD2. The V gene's germline CDR1 is MNHEY and CDR2 SMNVEV (reference sequence). V shed 6 bases, J shed 1 base, and the junction held 12 bases outside the gene matches. The length of the CDR3 is 18 residues. CDR3 protein: CASRRRANSGRNTGELFF. Written as DNA, the CDR3 is TGTGCCAGCAGGCGCAGGGCAAATAGCGGGAGGAACACCGGGGAGCTGTTTTTT.

The V call is TRBV9, the J call TRBJ2-6; D might be TRBD2 (5 bases). Germline CDR1 is SGDLS and CDR2 is YYNGEE. CDR3 size: 22 residues. V was pared by 0 bases and J by 0 bases, with 25 bases between. Written as DNA, the CDR3 is TGTGCCAGCAGCGTAGGCCCCGACATAAGGGAGCGGATAGGCTCTGGGGCCAACGTCCTGACTTTC. This codes for CASSVGPDIRERIGSGANVLTF.

The rearrangement joins TRBV30 to TRBJ1-1; no clear D. V was pared by 1 base and J by 7 bases, with 13 bases between. In germline, CDR1 is GTSNPN, CDR2 SVGIG (reference sequence). The CDR3 has 13 residues. CDR3 sequence reads: CAWSDGRAGEAFF. DNA of the CDR3: TGTGCCTGGAGTGATGGGAGGGCGGGTGAAGCTTTCTTT. Full variable domain (remainder filled in from reference TRBV30 and TRBJ1-1): SQTIHQWPATLVQPVGSPLSLECTVEGTSNPNLYWYRQAAGRGLQLLFYSVGIGQISSEVPQNLSASRPQDRQFILSSKKLLLSDSGFYLCAWSDGRAGEAFFGQGTRLTVV.

This clone was recorded once. In nucleotides, the CDR3 is TGTGCCAGTAGCGCGACAGGGGGCTTCGGTCAGCCCCAGCATTTT. Amino acid sequence: CASSATGGFGQPQHF. The genes are TRBV19 and TRBJ1-5, with 10 bases that match TRBD1. The CDR3 sequence is 15 residues long. Trimming at V came to 6 bases and at J to 6 bases, leaving 8 bases not matched to a gene. The V gene's germline CDR1 is LNHDA and CDR2 SQIVND (reference sequence).

V gene TRBV28 combines with J gene TRBJ1-2; D may be TRBD1 (5 bases). The CDR3 covers 14 residues. Germline CDR1 is MDHEN and CDR2 is SYDVKM. Trimming stripped 2 bases from V and 5 bases from J, with 12 bases between. In nucleotides, the CDR3 is TGTGCCAGCAGTTTAGAAGGGGCTGGGTATGGCTACACCTTC. The encoded protein is CASSLEGAGYGYTF.